The 4 T cell receptor beta chains below come from one sample, sequenced in a study of human T cells and chemical hapten exposure. Each CDR3 protein gets one entry after TCRdb re-called the RACE reads with MiXCR. This table has roughly 40,000 distinct CDR3 sequences, roughly 12% appearing once. As for time point: pre-sensitization, week 0. The treatment is: therapeutic diphenylcyclopropenone sensitization with weekly scalp DPC. Sequencing used whole blood, obtained in connection with sensitization to the hapten diphenylcyclopropenone (DPC). These receptors came from a woman in her thirties with alopecia areata. Some clones in this sample may be carry-over from other donors' samples.

This clonotype was observed at least ten times. The rearrangement joins TRBV7-2 to TRBJ1-5, with 7 bases identical to TRBD1. The CDR3 length is 15 residues. V lost 1 base, J lost 4 bases, and 4 bases stayed unmatched. The germline V gene has CDR1 SGHTA and CDR2 FQGNSA. CDR3 in amino acids: CASSLVTGQNQPQHF. In DNA form, the CDR3 reads TGTGCCAGCAGCTTAGTGACAGGGCAGAATCAGCCCCAGCATTTT.

The rearrangement joins TRBV28 to TRBJ2-5, with 7 bases identical to TRBD1. Looked up from germline, CDR1 is MDHEN and CDR2 is SYDVKM. Trimming removed 5 bases from V and 1 base from J; junction bases left unmatched: 10. This CDR3 contains 16 residues. The CDR3 region has the DNA TGTGCCAGCAGTCACATTACAGGGGAGAGCCAAGAGACCCAGTACTTC. Translating gives CASSHITGESQETQYF.

The rearrangement links TRBV28 to TRBJ2-5; D possibly corresponds to TRBD1 (6 bases). Germline CDR1 and CDR2: MDHEN and SYDVKM. V lost 5 bases and J 5 bases, leaving 12 bases between the germline ends. The CDR3 sequence is 13 residues long. This CDR3 reads CASSGTGRETQYF. Written as DNA, the CDR3 is TGTGCCAGCAGTGGCACAGGGCGCGAGACCCAGTACTTC.

This clonotype was seen many times. This rearrangement joins TRBV6-2 or TRBV6-3 to TRBJ2-3; D gene unclear. V dropped 6 bases and J dropped 4 bases, with 14 bases sitting between them. The CDR3 contains 14 residues. CDR1 MNHEY and CDR2 SVGEGT come from the germline V gene. CDR3 sequence (DNA): TGTGCCAGCAGACTATGGGGTACGGCAGATACGCAGTATTTT. Amino acid sequence: CASRLWGTADTQYF.